The 21 T cell receptor beta chains presented below share a single source sample, sequenced in a study of T cell responses to AZD1222 COVID-19 vaccine. Libraries were prepared by immunoSEQ multiplex PCR; TCRdb keeps only in-frame clonotypes and omits some of them. The sample lists roughly 150,000 clones, around 89% occurring once. This material consisted of peripheral blood, taken on day 0 of AZD1222 vaccination. The receptors derive from an adult in good health.

The chain joins TRBV11-3 to TRBJ1-3, with D perhaps matching TRBD1 (6 bases). The V gene lost 3 bases and the J gene lost 4 bases, with 13 bases spanning the gap. CDR3 length: 15 residues. Germline CDR1 is SGHNT and CDR2 is YENEEA. For the CDR3, the DNA is TGTGCCAGCAGCTTCGGGTCAGGGGCCGGAAACACCATATATTTT. Residues: CASSFGSGAGNTIYF. Together with reference TRBV11-3 and TRBJ1-3, the CDR3 gives the full variable domain: EAGVVQSPRYKIIEKKQPVAFWCNPISGHNTLYWYLQNLGQGPELLIRYENEEAVDDSQLPKDRFSAERLKGVDSTLKIQPAELGDSAVYLCASSFGSGAGNTIYFGEGSWLTVV.

V and J are TRBV7-2 and TRBJ1-1; TRBD1 matches 7 bases. J gave up 8 bases and V 5 bases, and 5 bases lay outside the gene matches. This CDR3 spans 12 amino acids. Germline values: CDR1 SGHTA, CDR2 FQGNSA. CDR3 in DNA: TGTGCCAGCAGCAACGGACAGGTAGAAGCTTTCTTT. This encodes CASSNGQVEAFF.

This rearrangement joins TRBV5-1 to TRBJ1-2; 9 nucleotides agree with TRBD1. Germline V gene sequence: CDR1 SGHRS, CDR2 YFSETQ. The CDR3 totals 14 residues. V shed 5 bases, J shed 2 bases, and the junction held 4 bases outside the gene matches. CDR3 amino acids: CASRSTGGNYGYTF. For the CDR3, the DNA is TGCGCCAGCAGATCGACAGGGGGGAACTATGGCTACACCTTC.

This rearrangement joins TRBV5-1 to TRBJ2-1; 9 bases are shared with TRBD2. This CDR3 has 16 amino acids. Germline V gene data show CDR1 as SGHRS and CDR2 as YFSETQ. The junction had 9 bases not matched to a gene; V was cut back by 1 base and J by 7 bases. The CDR3 DNA reads TGCGCCAGCAGCTTGCGAGGCGGGAGGGCTATTAATGAGCAGTTCTTC. This codes for CASSLRGGRAINEQFF.

The DNA for the CDR3 is TGTGCCAGTAGTATGCCGGGACGAAGGGTCGGGGAGCTGTTTTTT. Translated, it gives CASSMPGRRVGELFF. The V gene is TRBV19, the J gene TRBJ2-2; D possibly matches TRBD1 or TRBD2 (5 bases each). This CDR3 comprises 15 residues. V shed 3 bases and J shed 7 bases, with 15 bases lying between them. Looked up from germline, CDR1 is LNHDA and CDR2 is SQIVND (reference sequence).

V usage is TRBV18 and J usage is TRBJ1-2; 11 nucleotides line up with TRBD1. The J segment lost 8 bases and the V segment lost 1 base, leaving 9 bases of the junction unmatched. Per germline, CDR1 KGHSH and CDR2 LQKENI. This CDR3 is 16 amino acids long. The CDR3 loop is CASSPLVGQGALGYTF. Written as DNA, the CDR3 is TGTGCCAGCTCACCACTTGTAGGACAGGGGGCTTTGGGCTACACCTTC.

Note on this clone: Germline and junction disagree at one end, which may indicate a read error. The CDR3 bases are TGTGCCAGCAGTGCAGCCCTGTCCAGGAGAGTATGGTTT. It translates to CASSAALSRRVWF. The V and J genes are TRBV2 and TRBJ1-1; the D is unclear. CDR1 and CDR2 (germline): SNHLY, FYNNEI. This CDR3 is built from 13 residues.

V gene TRBV18 combines with J gene TRBJ1-1; no clear D. Germline CDR1 reads KGHSH; CDR2 reads LQKENI. CDR3 length: 17 amino acids. The V gene lost 6 bases and the J gene lost 0 bases, with 20 bases spanning the gap. Written as DNA, the CDR3 is TGTGCCAGCTCGCCCGAGCAGGTGGGCCCGATGAACACTGAAGCTTTCTTT. Residues: CASSPEQVGPMNTEAFF.

CDR3 amino acids: CASSPPRGSLNTEAFF. DNA for the CDR3: TGTGCCAGTAGTCCACCCAGGGGATCCCTGAACACTGAAGCTTTCTTT. The chain couples TRBV19 to TRBJ1-1, with D perhaps TRBD1 (6 bases). Germline V gene sequence: CDR1 LNHDA, CDR2 SQIVND (reference sequence). The CDR3 has 16 residues. The ends were cut back, 5 bases at V and 0 bases at J, with 16 bases in the middle. Full variable domain (missing parts from reference TRBV19 and TRBJ1-1): DGGITQSPKYLFRKEGQNVTLSCEQNLNHDAMYWYRQDPGQGLRLIYYSQIVNDFQKGDIAEGYSVSREKKESFPLTVTSAQKNPTAFYLCASSPPRGSLNTEAFFGQGTRLTVV.

The gene calls are TRBV6-1 and TRBJ2-4, with D tentatively TRBD1 (6 bases). Trimming cost V 1 base and J 5 bases, with 15 bases left between them. Germline CDR1 is MNHNS and CDR2 is SASEGT. The CDR3 runs 16 residues. The CDR3 reads CASSEDHVRGQNIQYF. DNA for the CDR3: TGTGCCAGCAGTGAAGACCACGTCAGGGGTCAAAACATTCAGTACTTC.

The CDR3 is CASRVGQHLEKLFF. CDR3 sequence (DNA): TGTGCCAGCAGGGTGGGACAGCACCTTGAAAAACTGTTTTTT. The rearrangement uses TRBV6-6 and TRBJ1-4; 7 positions agree with TRBD1. Per the germline V gene, CDR1 is MNHNY and CDR2 is SVGAGI (reference sequence). This CDR3 is 14 amino acids long. With 6 bases clipped from V and 7 bases from J, the junction kept 8 bases outside the gene matches.

The genes are TRBV27 and TRBJ1-5; D is ambiguous. The V gene lost 5 bases and the J gene lost 0 bases, with 8 bases spanning the gap. CDR3 length equals 14 residues. Looked up from germline, CDR1 is MNHEY and CDR2 is SMNVEV (reference sequence). The CDR3, as DNA: TGTGCCAGCAGTCCGGGGATTAGCAATCAGCCCCAGCATTTT. As protein: CASSPGISNQPQHF.

The chain has TRBV12-3 or TRBV12-4 and TRBJ1-1; D remains ambiguous. CDR3 size: 13 residues. Trimming stripped 7 bases from V and 11 bases from J, with 20 bases between. The CDR3 protein is CASTQIRGFGAFF. In DNA, the CDR3 is TGTGCCAGCACCCAAATTCGGGGATTTGGGGCTTTCTTT.

Only a few counts were recorded for this clone. This sequence joins TRBV2 and TRBJ2-7, with TRBD1 matching 7 bases. CDR1 SNHLY and CDR2 FYNNEI come from the germline V gene. The CDR3 is 12 residues long. Trimming cost V 5 bases and J 5 bases; bases outside gene matches: 3. This chain's CDR3 is CASSRDSHEQYF. The DNA for the CDR3 is TGTGCCAGCAGTCGGGACAGCCACGAGCAGTACTTC.

This clone has only a few counts. The chain joins TRBV13 to TRBJ2-1; either TRBD1 or TRBD2 may fit D (5 bases each). With 7 bases removed from V and 9 bases from J, the gap between germline ends came to 22 bases. CDR1 is PRHDT, CDR2 FYEKMQ, per germline (reference sequence). This CDR3 contains 15 residues. The CDR3: CASTTGAGARSEQFF. CDR3 nucleotide sequence: TGTGCCAGCACGACTGGGGCGGGTGCCAGGAGTGAGCAGTTCTTC. The full variable domain, rest sourced from reference TRBV13 and TRBJ2-1, is AAGVIQSPRHLIKEKRETATLKCYPIPRHDTVYWYQQGPGQDPQFLISFYEKMQSDKGSIPDRFSAQQFSDYHSELNMSSLELGDSALYFCASTTGAGARSEQFFGPGTRLTVL.

The chain couples TRBV5-1 to TRBJ2-7; D may be TRBD2 (5 bases). The CDR3 is 12 residues long. Germline V gives CDR1 SGHRS, CDR2 YFSETQ. V was cut by 4 bases and J by 7 bases, with 12 bases left in between. CDR3 residues: CASSKTSGEQYF. For the CDR3, the DNA is TGCGCCAGCAGCAAGACATCGGGGGAGCAGTACTTC.

V and J are TRBV11-1 and TRBJ1-1; TRBD1 aligns across 7 bases. The CDR3 is 14 amino acids. Germline V CDR1 and CDR2: SGHAT, FQDESV (reference sequence). Germline trimming cut 5 bases from V and 5 bases from J; bases unmatched to any gene: 8. The CDR3 nucleotides read TGTGCCAGCAGCCCACAGCCACAGGGGACTGAAGCTTTCTTT. Translation: CASSPQPQGTEAFF.

This chain uses TRBV28 with TRBJ2-2; the D gene is possibly TRBD2 (6 bases). The CDR3 spans 14 residues. Germline CDR1 and CDR2: MDHEN and SYDVKM. V was trimmed by 3 bases and J by 5 bases, leaving 10 bases between them. The CDR3 reads CASSLGGGTGELFF. In DNA, the CDR3 is TGTGCCAGCAGTTTGGGAGGAGGAACCGGGGAGCTGTTTTTT.

The chain carries TRBV11-2 and TRBJ2-3, with a tentative D call TRBD2 (7 bases). V lost 2 bases and J lost 6, with 18 bases in between. The CDR3 spans 16 residues. From germline, CDR1 is SGHAT and CDR2 FQNNGV. CDR3 DNA: TGTGCCAGCAGCTTAAGAGCTAGCGGAACAGGGGATACGCAGTATTTT. Translating it yields CASSLRASGTGDTQYF.

This clone was seen only once. The chain recombines TRBV2 with TRBJ2-7; a possible D gene is TRBD2 (7 bases). Between the trimmed V and J ends, which lost 6 bases and 5 bases, there was a span of 14 bases. This CDR3 spans 13 amino acids. The V gene's germline CDR1 is SNHLY and CDR2 FYNNEI. As DNA, the CDR3 is TGTGCCAGCAGGGGGGGGGCCCCCCACGAGCAGTACTTC. It translates to CASRGGAPHEQYF. Full variable domain (remainder filled in from reference TRBV2 and TRBJ2-7): EPEVTQTPSHQVTQMGQEVILRCVPISNHLYFYWYRQILGQKVEFLVSFYNNEISEKSEIFDDQFSVERPDGSNFTLKIRSTKLEDSAMYFCASRGGAPHEQYFGPGTRLTVT.

The chain recombines TRBV21-1 with TRBJ2-7; the D call TRBD2 from the table was never checked on the DNA. TRBV21-1 is flagged as a pseudogene. The CDR3 has 16 amino acids. DNA of the CDR3: TGTGCCAGCAGCAGGGCTTCTACTAGCGGGACCGACGAGCAGTACTTC. It codes for CASSRASTSGTDEQYF.